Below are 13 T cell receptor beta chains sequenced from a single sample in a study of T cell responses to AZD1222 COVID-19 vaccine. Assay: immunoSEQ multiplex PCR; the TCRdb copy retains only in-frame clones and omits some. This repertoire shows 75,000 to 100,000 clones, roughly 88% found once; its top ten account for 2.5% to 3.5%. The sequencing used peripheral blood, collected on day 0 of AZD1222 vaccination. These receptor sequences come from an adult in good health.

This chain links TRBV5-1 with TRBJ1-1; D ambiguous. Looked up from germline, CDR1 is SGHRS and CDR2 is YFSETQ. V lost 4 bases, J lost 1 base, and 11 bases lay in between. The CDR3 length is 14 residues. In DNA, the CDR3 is TGCGCCAGCAGCGCCACGGTTCCGAACACTGAAGCTTTCTTT. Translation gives CASSATVPNTEAFF. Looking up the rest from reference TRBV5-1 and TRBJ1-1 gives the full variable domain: KAGVTQTPRYLIKTRGQQVTLSCSPISGHRSVSWYQQTPGQGLQFLFEYFSETQRNKGNFPGRFSGRQFSNSRSEMNVSTLELGDSALYLCASSATVPNTEAFFGQGTRLTVV.

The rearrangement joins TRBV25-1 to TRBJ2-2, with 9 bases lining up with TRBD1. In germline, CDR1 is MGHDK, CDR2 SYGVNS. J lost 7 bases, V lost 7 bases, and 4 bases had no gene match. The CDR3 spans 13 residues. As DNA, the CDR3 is TGTGCCAGCACGGACAGGGGTCACGGGGAGCTGTTTTTT. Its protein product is CASTDRGHGELFF. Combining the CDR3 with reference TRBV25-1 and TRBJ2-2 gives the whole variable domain EADIYQTPRYLVIGTGKKITLECSQTMGHDKMYWYQQDPGMELHLIHYSYGVNSTEKGDLSSESTVSRIRTEHFPLTLESARPSHTSQYLCASTDRGHGELFFGEGSRLTVL.

The chain's CDR3 is CASSKDSTQPQHF. The CDR3 DNA reads TGTGCCAGCAGCAAGGACAGTACGCAGCCCCAGCATTTT. The chain links TRBV7-2 to TRBJ1-5, with D possibly TRBD1 on 6 matching bases. The V gene lost 5 bases and the J gene lost 7 bases, with 12 bases spanning the gap. From germline, CDR1 is SGHTA and CDR2 FQGNSA. The length of the CDR3 is 13 residues. The whole variable domain, filled in from reference TRBV7-2 and TRBJ1-5, reads GAGVSQSPSNKVTEKGKDVELRCDPISGHTALYWYRQSLGQGLEFLIYFQGNSAPDKSGLPSDRFSAERTGGSVSTLTIQRTQQEDSAVYLCASSKDSTQPQHFGDGTRLSIL.

CDR3 nucleotide sequence: TGTGCCACCAGTGGAGCCGCAGGCGTTAACACTGAAGCTTTCTTT. It yields the protein CATSGAAGVNTEAFF. The rearrangement joins TRBV24-1 to TRBJ1-1; D is undetermined. Looked up from germline, CDR1 is KGHDR and CDR2 is SFDVKD. V was cut by 5 bases and J by 2 bases, with 14 bases left in between. CDR3 length equals 15 residues.

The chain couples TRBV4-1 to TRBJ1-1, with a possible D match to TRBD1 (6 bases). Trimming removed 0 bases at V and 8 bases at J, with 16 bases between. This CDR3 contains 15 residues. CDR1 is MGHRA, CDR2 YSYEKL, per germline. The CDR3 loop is CASSQEGGQVREAFF. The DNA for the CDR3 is TGCGCCAGCAGCCAAGAAGGGGGGCAGGTTAGGGAAGCTTTCTTT.

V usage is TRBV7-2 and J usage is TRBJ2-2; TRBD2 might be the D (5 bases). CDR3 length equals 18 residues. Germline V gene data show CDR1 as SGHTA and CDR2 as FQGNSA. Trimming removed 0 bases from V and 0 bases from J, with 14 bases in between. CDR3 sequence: CASSLAAAAASNTGELFF. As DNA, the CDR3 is TGTGCCAGCAGCTTAGCCGCAGCGGCGGCGTCGAACACCGGGGAGCTGTTTTTT. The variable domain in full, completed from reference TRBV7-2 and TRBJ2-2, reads GAGVSQSPSNKVTEKGKDVELRCDPISGHTALYWYRQSLGQGLEFLIYFQGNSAPDKSGLPSDRFSAERTGGSVSTLTIQRTQQEDSAVYLCASSLAAAAASNTGELFFGEGSRLTVL.

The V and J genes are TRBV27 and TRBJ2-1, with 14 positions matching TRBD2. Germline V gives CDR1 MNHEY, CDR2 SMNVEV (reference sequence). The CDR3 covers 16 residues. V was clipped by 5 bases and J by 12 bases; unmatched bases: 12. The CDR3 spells CASSKGLAGEGGGQFF. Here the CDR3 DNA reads TGTGCCAGCAGTAAGGGACTAGCGGGAGAAGGTGGTGGGCAGTTCTTC.

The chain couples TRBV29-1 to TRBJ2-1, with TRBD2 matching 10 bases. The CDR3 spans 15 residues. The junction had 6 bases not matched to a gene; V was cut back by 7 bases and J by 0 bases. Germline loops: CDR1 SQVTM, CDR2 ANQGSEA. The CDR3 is CSGVSSGSSYNEQFF. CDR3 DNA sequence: TGCAGCGGGGTTTCTAGCGGGAGCTCCTACAATGAGCAGTTCTTC.

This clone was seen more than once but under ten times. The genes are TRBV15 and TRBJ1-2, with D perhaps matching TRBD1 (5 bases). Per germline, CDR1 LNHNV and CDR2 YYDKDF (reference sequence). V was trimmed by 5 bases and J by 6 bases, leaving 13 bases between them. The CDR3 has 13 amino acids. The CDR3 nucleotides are TGTGCCACCAGCTGGGTCAGGACAAATGGCTACACCTTC. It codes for CATSWVRTNGYTF. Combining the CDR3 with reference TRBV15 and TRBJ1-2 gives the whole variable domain DAMVIQNPRYQVTQFGKPVTLSCSQTLNHNVMYWYQQKSSQAPKLLFHYYDKDFNNEADTPDNFQSRRPNTSFCFLDIRSPGLGDTAMYLCATSWVRTNGYTFGSGTRLTVV.

Written as DNA, the CDR3 is TGTGCCAGCAGCTTAGGACAGGGGGCGCGGAATTCACCCCTCCACTTT. This gives the protein CASSLGQGARNSPLHF. The gene calls are TRBV7-2 and TRBJ1-6; 10 positions agree with TRBD1. The CDR3 consists of 16 residues. CDR1 is SGHTA, CDR2 FQGNSA, per germline. The J segment lost 7 bases and the V segment lost 1 base, leaving 4 bases of the junction unmatched.

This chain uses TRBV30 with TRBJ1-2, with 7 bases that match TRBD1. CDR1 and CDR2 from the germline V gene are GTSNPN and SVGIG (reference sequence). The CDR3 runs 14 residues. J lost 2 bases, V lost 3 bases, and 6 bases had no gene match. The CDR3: CAWRAGGKNYGYTF. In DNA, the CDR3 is TGTGCCTGGAGGGCAGGGGGGAAAAACTATGGCTACACCTTC. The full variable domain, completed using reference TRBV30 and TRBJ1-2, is SQTIHQWPATLVQPVGSPLSLECTVEGTSNPNLYWYRQAAGRGLQLLFYSVGIGQISSEVPQNLSASRPQDRQFILSSKKLLLSDSGFYLCAWRAGGKNYGYTFGSGTRLTVV.

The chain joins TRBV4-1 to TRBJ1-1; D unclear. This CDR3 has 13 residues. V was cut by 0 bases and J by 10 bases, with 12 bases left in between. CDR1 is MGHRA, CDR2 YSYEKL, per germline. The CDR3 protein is CASSQDYVEGAFF. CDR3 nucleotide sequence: TGCGCCAGCAGCCAAGATTACGTGGAGGGAGCTTTCTTT.

In nucleotides, the CDR3 is TGTGCCAGCAGCTTGGGTCCGAACACTGAAGCTTTCTTT. As protein: CASSLGPNTEAFF. The V and J genes are TRBV5-5 and TRBJ1-1; unclear D gene. With 0 bases removed from V and 1 base from J, the gap between germline ends came to 4 bases. The CDR3 runs to 13 residues. Germline V lookup: CDR1 SGHKS, CDR2 YYEKEE (reference sequence).